Each of the 21 T cell receptor beta chains below was sequenced from the same sample in a study of blood T cells in healthy people across ages. A second PCR, run for roughly 7 to 11 cycles, used a sample-barcoded 5' primer plus a J-beta primer mix. One entry per CDR3 protein, called by TCRdb with MiXCR from the 5' RACE reads. The repertoire consists of roughly 1.7 million distinct CDR3 sequences, with around 36% occurring once and the leading ten covering approximately 11%. Sequencing used blood. The receptors here all came from a young woman in good health.

This clonotype was detected a few times. The CDR3: CASSRNVAGNNYGYTF. CDR3 sequence (DNA): TGCGCCAGCAGCCGAAATGTGGCAGGGAATAACTATGGCTACACCTTC. The chain joins TRBV4-1 to TRBJ1-2; D possibly corresponds to TRBD1 (5 bases). V gave up 4 bases and J gave up 1 base, with 16 bases separating them. This CDR3 has 16 residues. Germline loops: CDR1 MGHRA, CDR2 YSYEKL.

The genes are TRBV12-3 or TRBV12-4 and TRBJ2-3, with D perhaps TRBD1 (5 bases). V was clipped by 7 bases and J by 3 bases, with 17 bases between them. CDR3 size: 15 residues. This chain's CDR3 is CASMPLGVRTDTQYF. In DNA, the CDR3 is TGTGCCAGCATGCCCCTAGGGGTGAGAACAGATACGCAGTATTTT.

This clonotype appeared a few times. An end of the junction does not agree with germline; a read error may underlie this. This chain uses TRBV15 with TRBJ2-4; TRBD1 might be the D (5 bases). This CDR3 comprises 16 residues. Looked up from germline, CDR1 is LNHNV and CDR2 is YYDKDF (reference sequence). The CDR3 region is CATNRDPQGSKNIQYF. The CDR3 DNA sequence: TGTGCCACCAACAGAGATCCTCAGGGTTCCAAAAACATTCAGTACTTC. Full variable domain (outside the CDR3, taken from reference TRBV15 and TRBJ2-4): DAMVIQNPRYQVTQFGKPVTLSCSQTLNHNVMYWYQQKSSQAPKLLFHYYDKDFNNEADTPDNFQSRRPNTSFCFLDIRSPGLGDTAMYLCATNRDPQGSKNIQYFGAGTRLSVL.

The rearrangement joins TRBV29-1 to TRBJ1-2; D is uncertain. Trimming took off 8 bases at V and 7 bases at J, with 11 bases between the two ends. Per germline, CDR1 SQVTM and CDR2 ANQGSEA. This CDR3 region has 10 residues. In nucleotides, the CDR3 is TGCAGCACTGGACGTTCTGGCTACACCTTC. It codes for CSTGRSGYTF.

This clonotype showed up just a few times. The chain employs TRBV7-2 and TRBJ1-2; perhaps TRBD1 as D (5 bases). Trimming took 3 bases from V and 4 from J, leaving 18 bases between them. The CDR3 totals 16 residues. Looked up from germline, CDR1 is SGHTA and CDR2 is FQGNSA. CDR3 DNA: TGTGCCAGCAGCTTGGGCACGAGGGGACTCCGCTATGGCTACACCTTC. Its protein is CASSLGTRGLRYGYTF.

The chain is built from TRBV20-1 and TRBJ1-2; no definite D call. CDR1 is DFQATT and CDR2 is SNEGSKA in the germline V gene (reference sequence). With 3 bases removed from V and 6 bases from J, the gap between germline ends came to 23 bases. The CDR3 is made up of 16 amino acids. CDR3 in amino acids: CSASPADDPMENGYTF. The CDR3 DNA sequence: TGCAGTGCTAGCCCCGCGGATGACCCAATGGAGAATGGCTACACCTTC.

V gene TRBV3-1 combines with J gene TRBJ1-1; 10 bases fit TRBD1. The germline gives CDR1 LGHDT, CDR2 YNNKEL (reference sequence). The CDR3 contains 14 residues. V was clipped by 1 base and J by 11 bases; unmatched bases: 7. CDR3 DNA: TGTGCCAGCAGCCAAGGAGGGACAGGGGTGGGGGCTTTCTTT. Amino acid sequence: CASSQGGTGVGAFF.

Comments on this clonotype: Just one base apart from a much larger clone, this may be a read error. The DNA is left out, because the CDR3 cannot be placed on it with certainty; the CDR3 is given as TCRdb lists it. The chain combines TRBV29-1 with TRBJ1-2. Germline V gene lookup returns CDR1 SQVTM and CDR2 ANQGSEA. With termini counted, the CDR3 has 13 amino acids. The CDR3 here is CSARQGQGYGCTF.

This clonotype was counted only a few times. The V call is TRBV9, the J call TRBJ2-1; D is ambiguous. V lost 4 bases to trimming and J lost 7 bases, with 12 bases between them. This CDR3 comprises 13 residues. CDR1 is SGDLS, CDR2 YYNGEE, per germline. The CDR3 loop reads CASSPSGWNEQFF. The CDR3 DNA reads TGTGCCAGCAGCCCCTCGGGTTGGAATGAGCAGTTCTTC.

The rearrangement links TRBV29-1 to TRBJ1-5; D not certain. V lost 1 base and J lost 6, with 7 bases in between. Germline CDR1 SQVTM, CDR2 ANQGSEA. The CDR3 covers 12 residues. In DNA, the CDR3 is TGCAGCGTTGAAGGGGAGGGTCAGCCCCAGCATTTT. This codes for CSVEGEGQPQHF. Full variable domain (missing parts from reference TRBV29-1 and TRBJ1-5): SAVISQKPSRDICQRGTSLTIQCQVDSQVTMMFWYRQQPGQSLTLIATANQGSEATYESGFVIDKFPISRPNLTFSTLTVSNMSPEDSSIYLCSVEGEGQPQHFGDGTRLSIL.

This sequence joins TRBV11-1 and TRBJ2-3; D is unclear. CDR1 is SGHAT, CDR2 FQDESV, per germline (reference sequence). This CDR3 has 15 amino acids. The V end was cut by 0 bases, the J end by 7 bases, with 14 bases between. The CDR3 protein is CASSLALPEENTQYF. CDR3 nucleotide sequence: TGTGCCAGCAGCTTAGCGTTACCAGAGGAGAATACGCAGTATTTT.

As to this clonotype: The junction and the germline gene differ at one end; a read error may be behind it. The chain recombines TRBV29-1 with TRBJ2-4; maybe TRBD1 (6 bases). Germline-derived CDR1 and CDR2 are SQVTM and ANQGSEA. This CDR3 has 16 amino acids. The CDR3 bases are TGCGGCGTTCTCGGAAGTCAGGGGCTCCCAGGCAACATTCAGTACTTC. Protein product: CGVLGSQGLPGNIQYF.

This clonotype showed up many times. The chain carries TRBV4-1 and TRBJ2-7; a possible D gene is TRBD1 (6 bases). Germline V gene data show CDR1 as MGHRA and CDR2 as YSYEKL. This CDR3 is built from 16 residues. V was pared by 2 bases and J by 7 bases, with 21 bases between. CDR3 coding DNA: TGCGCCAGCAGCCAAAGTAGAGGGGGTCCCGCGTGGGAGCAGTACTTC. It translates to CASSQSRGGPAWEQYF.

This clonotype was seen repeatedly, ten times or more. CDR3 loop: CSARVGGSLGETQYF. CDR3 DNA: TGCAGTGCTAGAGTTGGCGGGAGTCTTGGAGAGACCCAGTACTTC. This chain connects TRBV20-1 to TRBJ2-5; 7 bases map to TRBD2. The J segment lost 4 bases and the V segment lost 1 base, leaving 9 bases of the junction unmatched. This CDR3 contains 15 residues. Germline CDR1 DFQATT, CDR2 SNEGSKA (reference sequence).

This rearrangement joins TRBV7-8 to TRBJ2-5; D gene uncertain. Trimming left V 2 bases short and J 2 bases short, with 12 bases between. The CDR3 contains 15 residues. Germline V gene data show CDR1 as SGHVS and CDR2 as FQNEAQ. CDR3: CASSLRGRRQETQYF. CDR3 sequence (DNA): TGTGCCAGCAGCTTACGTGGACGGAGACAAGAGACCCAGTACTTC.

This clonotype was observed a few times. The V and J genes are TRBV14 and TRBJ1-2; D may be TRBD1 (6 bases). The CDR3 has 14 amino acids. Germline lookup yields CDR1 SGHDN and CDR2 FVKESK. V dropped 4 bases and J dropped 3 bases, with 12 bases sitting between them. The CDR3 reads CASSPTGTDYGYTF. The CDR3 nucleotides are TGTGCCAGCAGCCCTACAGGGACCGACTATGGCTACACCTTC.

The V call is TRBV6-6, the J call TRBJ1-2; no definite D call. V lost 4 bases and J lost 10, with 16 bases in between. Looked up from germline, CDR1 is MNHNY and CDR2 is SVGAGI (reference sequence). This CDR3 region has 13 residues. CDR3 bases: TGTGCCAGCAGTTGGGCCCGGGTAGTTGACTACACCTTC. It translates to CASSWARVVDYTF.

The chain couples TRBV9 to TRBJ2-3; 7 nucleotides line up with TRBD2. The CDR3 has 16 residues. The germline V gene has CDR1 SGDLS and CDR2 YYNGEE. The junction had 12 bases not matched to a gene; V was cut back by 4 bases and J by 4 bases. The CDR3 DNA reads TGTGCCAGCAGCCCCGCCAGCGGGATCATAGCAGATACGCAGTATTTT. Translated, it gives CASSPASGIIADTQYF.

The chain combines TRBV9 with TRBJ2-7, with 9 nucleotides matching TRBD1. V shed 4 bases and J 5 bases; nucleotides not matched to a gene: 10. Germline assignment: CDR1 SGDLS and CDR2 YYNGEE. The CDR3 is 15 amino acids. DNA for the CDR3: TGTGCCAGCAGCCCCCACCGGACAGGGGACCACGAGCAGTACTTC. Encoded protein: CASSPHRTGDHEQYF.

This chain uses TRBV20-1 with TRBJ2-3; 13 nucleotides line up with TRBD2. Germline CDR1 reads DFQATT; CDR2 reads SNEGSKA (reference sequence). V dropped 5 bases and J dropped 3; count of bases not matched to a gene: 5. This CDR3 contains 15 residues. The CDR3 nucleotides are TGCAGTGCTCCTGGACTAGCGGGGGTTACAGATACGCAGTATTTT. Translation: CSAPGLAGVTDTQYF.

In this sample, this clonotype turned up a few times. The junction differs from germline at one of its ends, possibly a read error. The chain carries TRBV7-9 and TRBJ1-5; D remains ambiguous. Germline values: CDR1 SEHNR, CDR2 FQNEAQ (reference sequence). CDR3 size: 13 residues. As DNA, the CDR3 is TGTGCCAGCAGCTTAGAAGGGAATCGGCCCCAGCATTTT. Translating gives CASSLEGNRPQHF.